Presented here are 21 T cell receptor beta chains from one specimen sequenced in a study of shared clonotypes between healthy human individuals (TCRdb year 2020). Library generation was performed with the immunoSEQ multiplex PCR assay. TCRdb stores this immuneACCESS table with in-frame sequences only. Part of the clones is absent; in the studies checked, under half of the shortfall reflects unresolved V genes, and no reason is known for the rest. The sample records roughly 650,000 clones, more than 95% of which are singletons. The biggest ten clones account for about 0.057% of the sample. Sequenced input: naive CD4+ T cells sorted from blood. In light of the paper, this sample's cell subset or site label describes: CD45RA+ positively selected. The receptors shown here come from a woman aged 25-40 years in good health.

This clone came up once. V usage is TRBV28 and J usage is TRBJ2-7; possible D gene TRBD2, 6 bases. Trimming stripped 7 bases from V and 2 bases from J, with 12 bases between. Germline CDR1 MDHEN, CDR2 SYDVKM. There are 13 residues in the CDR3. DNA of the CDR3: TGTGCCAGCACGGGAGTGGATACCTACGAGCAGTACTTC. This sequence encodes CASTGVDTYEQYF. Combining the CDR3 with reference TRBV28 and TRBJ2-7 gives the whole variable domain DVKVTQSSRYLVKRTGEKVFLECVQDMDHENMFWYRQDPGLGLRLIYFSYDVKMKEKGDIPEGYSVSREKKERFSLILESASTNQTSMYLCASTGVDTYEQYFGPGTRLTVT.

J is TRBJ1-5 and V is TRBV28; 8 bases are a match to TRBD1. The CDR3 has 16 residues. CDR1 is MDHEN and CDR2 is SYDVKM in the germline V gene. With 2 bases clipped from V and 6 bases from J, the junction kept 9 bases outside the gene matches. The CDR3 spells CASSLGGQGASQPQHF. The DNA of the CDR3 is TGTGCCAGCAGTTTAGGAGGGCAGGGGGCAAGTCAGCCCCAGCATTTT.

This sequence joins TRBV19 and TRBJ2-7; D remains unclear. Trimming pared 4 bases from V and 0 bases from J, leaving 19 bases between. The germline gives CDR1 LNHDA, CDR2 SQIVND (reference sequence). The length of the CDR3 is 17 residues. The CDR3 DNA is TGTGCCAGTAGTAGGGCCCCCGGTGACGGAGTCTCCTACGAGCAGTACTTC. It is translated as CASSRAPGDGVSYEQYF.

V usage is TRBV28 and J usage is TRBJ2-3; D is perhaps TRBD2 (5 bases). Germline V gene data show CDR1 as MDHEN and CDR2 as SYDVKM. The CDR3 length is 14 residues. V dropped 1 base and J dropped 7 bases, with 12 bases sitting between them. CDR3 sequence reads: CASSLFPGTNTQYF. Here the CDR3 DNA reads TGTGCCAGCAGTTTATTTCCGGGAACCAATACGCAGTATTTT.

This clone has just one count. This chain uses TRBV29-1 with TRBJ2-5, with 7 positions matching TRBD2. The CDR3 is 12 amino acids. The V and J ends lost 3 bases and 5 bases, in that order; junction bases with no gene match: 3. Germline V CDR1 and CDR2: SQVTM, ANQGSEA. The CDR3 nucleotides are TGCAGCGTTGATTCGGGAGGTGAGACCCAGTACTTC. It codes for CSVDSGGETQYF.

Here the CDR3 DNA reads TGTGCCAGTAGTATAGCCGGGTTCCCTGGCGAGCAGTACTTC. Its protein product is CASSIAGFPGEQYF. The chain employs TRBV19 and TRBJ2-7; no clear D. CDR1 is LNHDA and CDR2 is SQIVND in the germline V gene (reference sequence). V lost 1 base and J 6 bases, leaving 13 bases between the germline ends. CDR3 length: 14 residues. The whole variable domain, remainder taken from reference TRBV19 and TRBJ2-7, is DGGITQSPKYLFRKEGQNVTLSCEQNLNHDAMYWYRQDPGQGLRLIYYSQIVNDFQKGDIAEGYSVSREKKESFPLTVTSAQKNPTAFYLCASSIAGFPGEQYFGPGTRLTVT.

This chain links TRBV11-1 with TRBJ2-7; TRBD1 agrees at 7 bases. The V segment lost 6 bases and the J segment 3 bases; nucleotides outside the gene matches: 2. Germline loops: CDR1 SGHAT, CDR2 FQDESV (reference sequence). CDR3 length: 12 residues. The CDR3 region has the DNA TGTGCCAGCAGGGGGACAGACTACGAGCAGTACTTC. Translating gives CASRGTDYEQYF.

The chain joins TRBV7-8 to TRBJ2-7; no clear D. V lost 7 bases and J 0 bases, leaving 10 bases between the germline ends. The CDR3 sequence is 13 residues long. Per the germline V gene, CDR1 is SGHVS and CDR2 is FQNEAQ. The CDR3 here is CASKDRTSYEQYF. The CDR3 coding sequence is TGTGCCAGCAAGGACCGTACCTCCTACGAGCAGTACTTC.

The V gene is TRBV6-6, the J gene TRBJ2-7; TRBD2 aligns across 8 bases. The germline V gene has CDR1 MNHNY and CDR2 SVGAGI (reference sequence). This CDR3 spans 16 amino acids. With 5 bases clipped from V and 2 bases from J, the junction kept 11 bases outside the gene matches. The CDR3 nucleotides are TGTGCCAGCAGTCTGCTAGCGGGCGGGCTTACCTACGAGCAGTACTTC. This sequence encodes CASSLLAGGLTYEQYF.

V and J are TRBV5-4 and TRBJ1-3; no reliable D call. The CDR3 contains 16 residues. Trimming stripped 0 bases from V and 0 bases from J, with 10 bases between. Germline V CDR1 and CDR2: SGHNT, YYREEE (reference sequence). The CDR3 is CASSLAAANSGNTIYF. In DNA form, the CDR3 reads TGTGCCAGCAGCTTGGCCGCAGCGAACTCTGGAAACACCATATATTTT.

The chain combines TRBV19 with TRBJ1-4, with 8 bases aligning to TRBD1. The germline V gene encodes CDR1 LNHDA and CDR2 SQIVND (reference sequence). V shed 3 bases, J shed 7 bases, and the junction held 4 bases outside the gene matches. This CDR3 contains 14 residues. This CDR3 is CASSIGQGTEKLFF. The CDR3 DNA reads TGTGCCAGTAGTATCGGACAGGGTACTGAAAAACTGTTTTTT.

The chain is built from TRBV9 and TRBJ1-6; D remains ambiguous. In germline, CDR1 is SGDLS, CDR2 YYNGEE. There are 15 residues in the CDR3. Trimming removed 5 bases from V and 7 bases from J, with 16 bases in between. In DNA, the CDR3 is TGTGCCAGCAGTAGAGAGGGCGCCGGGAATTCACCCCTCCACTTT. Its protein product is CASSREGAGNSPLHF.

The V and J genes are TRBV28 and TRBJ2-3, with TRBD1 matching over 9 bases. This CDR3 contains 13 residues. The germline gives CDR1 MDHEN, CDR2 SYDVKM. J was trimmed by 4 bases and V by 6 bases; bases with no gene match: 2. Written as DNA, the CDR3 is TGTGCCAGCAGAACAGGGGGCGCAGATACGCAGTATTTT. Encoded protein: CASRTGGADTQYF.

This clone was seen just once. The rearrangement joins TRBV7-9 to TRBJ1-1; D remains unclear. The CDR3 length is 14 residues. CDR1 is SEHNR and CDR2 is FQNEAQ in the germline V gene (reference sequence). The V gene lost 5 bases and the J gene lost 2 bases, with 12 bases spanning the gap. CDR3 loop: CASSTLGRNTEAFF. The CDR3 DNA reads TGTGCCAGCAGCACACTAGGGAGAAACACTGAAGCTTTCTTT. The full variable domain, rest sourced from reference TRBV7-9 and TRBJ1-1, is DTGVSQNPRHKITKRGQNVTFRCDPISEHNRLYWYRQTLGQGPEFLTYFQNEAQLEKSRLLSDRFSAERPKGSFSTLEIQRTEQGDSAMYLCASSTLGRNTEAFFGQGTRLTVV.

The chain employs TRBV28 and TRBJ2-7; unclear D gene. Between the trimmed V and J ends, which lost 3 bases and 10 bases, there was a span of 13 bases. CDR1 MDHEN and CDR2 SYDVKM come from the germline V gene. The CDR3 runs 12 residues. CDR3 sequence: CASSFSGEDQYF. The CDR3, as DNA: TGTGCCAGCAGTTTCTCTGGCGAGGACCAGTACTTC.

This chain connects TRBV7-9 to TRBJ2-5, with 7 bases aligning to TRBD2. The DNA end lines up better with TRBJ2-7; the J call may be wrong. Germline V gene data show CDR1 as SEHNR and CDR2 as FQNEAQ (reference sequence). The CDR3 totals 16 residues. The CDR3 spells CASSFGTGGGSYEQYF. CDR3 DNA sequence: TGTGCCAGCAGCTTCGGGACGGGAGGAGGATCCTACGAGCAGTACTTC.

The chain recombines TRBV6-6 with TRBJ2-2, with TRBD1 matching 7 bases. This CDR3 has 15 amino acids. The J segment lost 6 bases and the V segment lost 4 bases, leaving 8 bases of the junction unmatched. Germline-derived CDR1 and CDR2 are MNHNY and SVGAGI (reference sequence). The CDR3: CASSSETGIPGELFF. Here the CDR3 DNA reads TGTGCCAGCAGTTCGGAGACAGGGATCCCCGGGGAGCTGTTTTTT.

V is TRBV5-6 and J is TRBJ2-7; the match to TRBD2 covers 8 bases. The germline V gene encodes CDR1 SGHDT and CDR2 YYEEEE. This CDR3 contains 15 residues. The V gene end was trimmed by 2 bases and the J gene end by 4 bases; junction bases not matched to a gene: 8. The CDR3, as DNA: TGTGCCAGCAGCTTCGGGGGACTAGGGGTTTACGAGCAGTACTTC. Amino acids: CASSFGGLGVYEQYF.

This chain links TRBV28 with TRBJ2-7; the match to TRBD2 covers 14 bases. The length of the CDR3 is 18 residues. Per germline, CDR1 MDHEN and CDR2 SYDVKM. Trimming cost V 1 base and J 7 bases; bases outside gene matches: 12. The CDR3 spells CASSLSHRLAGGPQEQYF. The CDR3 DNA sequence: TGTGCCAGCAGTTTATCCCACCGACTAGCGGGAGGGCCCCAGGAGCAGTACTTC.

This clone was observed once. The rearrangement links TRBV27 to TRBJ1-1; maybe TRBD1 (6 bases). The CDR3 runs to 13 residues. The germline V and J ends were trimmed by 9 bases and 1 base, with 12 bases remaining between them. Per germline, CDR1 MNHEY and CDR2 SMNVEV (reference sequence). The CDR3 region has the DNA TGTGCCAGGACCAGGGGAGGGAACACTGAAGCTTTCTTT. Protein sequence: CARTRGGNTEAFF.

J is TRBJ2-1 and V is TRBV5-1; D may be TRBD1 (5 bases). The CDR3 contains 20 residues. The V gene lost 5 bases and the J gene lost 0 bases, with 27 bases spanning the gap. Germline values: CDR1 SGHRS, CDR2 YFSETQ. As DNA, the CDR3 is TGCGCCAGCAGGAGCCGCAGGGCCCAAGCACGCGTTACCTCCTACAATGAGCAGTTCTTC. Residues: CASRSRRAQARVTSYNEQFF.